The 18 T cell receptor beta chains presented below share a single source sample, sequenced in a study of sequential checkpoint blockade in melanoma. Using immunoSEQ multiplex PCR, the repertoire was profiled, and TCRdb retains in-frame clones only, with some absent. The sample records tens of thousands of clones, about four fifths being singletons. Treatment here: randomized to nivolumab then ipilimumab (arm A) or the reverse (arm B). This material consisted of CD8+ T cells sorted from blood (inferred from file names), taken from a patient given nivolumab and ipilimumab in sequence. The receptors were sampled from a human donor with melanoma.

This clone was counted a few times. The chain couples TRBV7-9 to TRBJ2-7; D is possibly TRBD2 (5 bases). The CDR3 is 12 residues long. Germline V lookup: CDR1 SEHNR, CDR2 FQNEAQ (reference sequence). For the CDR3, the DNA is TGTGCGGGAGCTCTCTACTCCTACGAGCAGTACTTC. This codes for CAGALYSYEQYF. The whole variable domain, filled in from reference TRBV7-9 and TRBJ2-7, reads DTGVSQNPRHKITKRGQNVTFRCDPISEHNRLYWYRQTLGQGPEFLTYFQNEAQLEKSRLLSDRFSAERPKGSFSTLEIQRTEQGDSAMYLCAGALYSYEQYFGPGTRLTVT.

This clone appeared a few times. The DNA for the CDR3 is TGTGCCAGCAGTTTTGGGGGGGAAAAAAACAATGAGCAGTTCTTC. As protein: CASSFGGEKNNEQFF. The rearrangement links TRBV5-6 to TRBJ2-1; 7 nucleotides agree with TRBD2. The trim removed 5 bases at V and 5 bases at J, leaving 10 bases unmatched. Germline CDR1 reads SGHDT; CDR2 reads YYEEEE. The CDR3 spans 15 residues.

The chain uses TRBV9 and TRBJ1-3, with D perhaps matching TRBD1 (5 bases). CDR3 length equals 18 residues. Trimming took off 4 bases at V and 2 bases at J, with 22 bases between the two ends. Germline V gene data show CDR1 as SGDLS and CDR2 as YYNGEE. CDR3 residues: CASSSPEGTSPPGNTIYF. The DNA for the CDR3 is TGTGCCAGCAGCTCCCCCGAGGGGACTTCACCTCCTGGAAACACCATATATTTT.

A single count supports this clone. The J gene is TRBJ2-5, the V gene TRBV27; 9 bases map to TRBD1. The CDR3 contains 17 residues. V was pared by 4 bases and J by 2 bases, with 11 bases of the junction left unmatched. The germline CDR1 and CDR2 sequences are MNHEY and SMNVEV (reference sequence). This chain's CDR3 is CASSSPGTGSGQETQYF. DNA for the CDR3: TGTGCCAGCAGTTCCCCCGGGACAGGGTCGGGTCAAGAGACCCAGTACTTC.

The chain is built from TRBV27 and TRBJ1-1; possibly TRBD1 for D (5 bases). The V end lost 5 bases, the J end lost 1 base, and 11 bases lay between the germline ends. The CDR3 spans 14 residues. Germline V lookup: CDR1 MNHEY, CDR2 SMNVEV (reference sequence). The CDR3 here is CASSRRQTNTEAFF. The CDR3 coding sequence is TGTGCCAGCAGTCGGAGACAGACGAACACTGAAGCTTTCTTT.

The table lists this clone with a few counts. The rearrangement joins TRBV11-2 to TRBJ2-2, with 8 nucleotides matching TRBD1. V dropped 3 bases and J dropped 4; count of bases not matched to a gene: 7. CDR1 SGHAT and CDR2 FQNNGV come from the germline V gene. CDR3 length: 16 residues. As DNA, the CDR3 is TGTGCCAGCAGCTTTCAGGGGGCAGGGACCACCGGGGAGCTGTTTTTT. Protein sequence: CASSFQGAGTTGELFF.

This chain connects TRBV5-6 to TRBJ1-1, with TRBD1 matching 7 bases. Germline CDR1 and CDR2: SGHDT and YYEEEE. The V gene end was trimmed by 3 bases and the J gene end by 3 bases; junction bases not matched to a gene: 5. CDR3 length: 14 residues. In DNA form, the CDR3 reads TGTGCCAGCAGCTGGGGGACAGCTTACACTGAAGCTTTCTTT. It specifies CASSWGTAYTEAFF.

CDR3 bases: TGTGCCAGCAGCTTCAGGCCAACCTACGAGCAGTACTTC. Amino acids: CASSFRPTYEQYF. The chain employs TRBV7-9 and TRBJ2-7, with unresolved D. CDR1 and CDR2 from the germline V gene are SEHNR and FQNEAQ (reference sequence). Trimming cost V 3 bases and J 2 bases, with 8 bases left between them. The CDR3 has 13 residues. Full variable domain (rest looked up from reference TRBV7-9 and TRBJ2-7): DTGVSQNPRHKITKRGQNVTFRCDPISEHNRLYWYRQTLGQGPEFLTYFQNEAQLEKSRLLSDRFSAERPKGSFSTLEIQRTEQGDSAMYLCASSFRPTYEQYFGPGTRLTVT.

V gene TRBV9 combines with J gene TRBJ1-1; tentative D call: TRBD1 (5 bases). Deletions cut 2 bases from V and 4 bases from J, with 9 bases between. This CDR3 is 13 amino acids long. Germline V gives CDR1 SGDLS, CDR2 YYNGEE. Written as DNA, the CDR3 is TGTGCCAGCAGCGTGGGACTTCTCACTGAAGCTTTCTTT. Amino acid sequence: CASSVGLLTEAFF.

V gene TRBV19 combines with J gene TRBJ1-1, with TRBD1 as a possible D gene (5 bases). Trimming pared 4 bases from V and 1 base from J, leaving 10 bases between. In germline, CDR1 is LNHDA, CDR2 SQIVND (reference sequence). The CDR3 length is 14 residues. The DNA for the CDR3 is TGTGCCAGTAGTACGGGACTTACGAACACTGAAGCTTTCTTT. Translating it yields CASSTGLTNTEAFF.

In this sample, this clone turned up a few times. The chain carries TRBV6-5 and TRBJ1-1; D unclear. V lost 11 bases to trimming and J lost 6 bases, with 13 bases between them. CDR3 size: 11 residues. CDR1 is MNHEY, CDR2 SVGAGI, per germline. The CDR3 protein is CAALIGAEAFF. CDR3 nucleotide sequence: TGTGCCGCCCTAATCGGTGCTGAAGCTTTCTTT.

The chain carries TRBV6-5 and TRBJ2-1; 13 nucleotides line up with TRBD2. This CDR3 contains 14 residues. Germline V gene sequence: CDR1 MNHEY, CDR2 SVGAGI. V shed 10 bases, J shed 4 bases, and the junction held 4 bases outside the gene matches. The DNA for the CDR3 is TGTGCCATCCGGACTAGCGGGAGTTACAATGAGCAGTTCTTC. This encodes CAIRTSGSYNEQFF.

The chain uses TRBV5-4 and TRBJ2-3; 8 bases match TRBD2. Germline values: CDR1 SGHNT, CDR2 YYREEE (reference sequence). V lost 0 bases and J lost 6; bases outside the gene matches: 6. The CDR3 runs to 15 residues. The CDR3 coding sequence is TGTGCCAGCAGCTTGGCGTCCGGGGGGGAGGATACGCAGTATTTT. It yields the protein CASSLASGGEDTQYF.

V and J are TRBV28 and TRBJ1-2; no reliable D call. The CDR3 has 14 amino acids. V was pared by 5 bases and J by 6 bases, with 16 bases between. CDR1 is MDHEN and CDR2 is SYDVKM in the germline V gene. The CDR3 sequence is CASSLRGLSHGYTF. Here the CDR3 DNA reads TGTGCCAGCAGTCTAAGAGGGTTAAGCCATGGCTACACCTTC.

The V call is TRBV4-1, the J call TRBJ1-2; 7 bases align to TRBD1. CDR3 length: 15 residues. Trimming removed 1 base from V and 5 bases from J; junction bases left unmatched: 7. Germline-derived CDR1 and CDR2 are MGHRA and YSYEKL. In DNA, the CDR3 is TGCGCCAGCAGCCAAGGCTCGGACAGGCGATATGGCTACACCTTC. The encoded protein is CASSQGSDRRYGYTF.

The sample holds one count of this clone. This rearrangement joins TRBV30 to TRBJ1-1; D gene uncertain. With 7 bases removed from V and 7 bases from J, the gap between germline ends came to 10 bases. Germline V lookup: CDR1 GTSNPN, CDR2 SVGIG (reference sequence). The CDR3 runs to 10 residues. The CDR3 spells CAFLDSEAFF. CDR3 in DNA: TGTGCCTTTCTTGATAGTGAAGCTTTCTTT.

DNA for the CDR3: TGTGCCAGAAGCTTGGTGAGGAGTAGAGGACAGGGGGATCGAGGATACGAGCAGTACTTC. As protein: CARSLVRSRGQGDRGYEQYF. This rearrangement joins TRBV5-3 to TRBJ2-5, with TRBD1 matching 10 bases. The DNA end is a closer match to TRBJ2-7, so the J assignment may be wrong. TRBV5-3 is an open reading frame, and its role is uncertain. This CDR3 is 20 amino acids long.

This chain connects TRBV9 to TRBJ2-2; D gene uncertain. Between the trimmed V and J ends, which lost 0 bases and 2 bases, there was a span of 8 bases. The CDR3 covers 15 residues. Germline CDR1 and CDR2: SGDLS and YYNGEE. As DNA, the CDR3 is TGTGCCAGCAGCGTAGTGGCGGTAAACACCGGGGAGCTGTTTTTT. This codes for CASSVVAVNTGELFF.